These 18 T cell receptor beta chains were sequenced from one sample in a study of blood T cell repertoires in COVID-19. Measured with immunoSEQ multiplex PCR; TCRdb has only the in-frame clones, and not every one. The data hold about 120,000 clones, with 70% to 80% observed a single time. The sample comprised peripheral blood. The receptors come from a human donor in a cohort sampled during active COVID-19.

Only one count was recorded for this clone. This sequence joins TRBV3-1 (or the pseudogene TRBV3-2) and TRBJ2-1, with 8 nucleotides matching TRBD2. Germline V gene sequence: CDR1 LGHDT, CDR2 YNNKEL (reference sequence). The CDR3 length is 16 residues. V gave up 0 bases and J gave up 5 bases; unmatched junction bases: 6. DNA of the CDR3: TGTGCCAGCAGCCAAGACGGGGGGGACGGGGACAATGAGCAGTTCTTC. It encodes CASSQDGGDGDNEQFF.

The chain joins TRBV4-1 to TRBJ2-7, with D tentatively TRBD2 (7 bases). In germline, CDR1 is MGHRA, CDR2 YSYEKL. CDR3 size: 13 residues. The V end lost 8 bases, the J end lost 4 bases, and 15 bases lay between the germline ends. CDR3 loop: CASGRGREYEQYF. CDR3 DNA: TGCGCCAGCGGGAGGGGGAGGGAGTACGAGCAGTACTTC.

This clone was observed once. CDR3 residues: CASSPLGSHQPQHF. CDR3 DNA: TGTGCCAGCAGCCCCCTGGGTAGCCACCAGCCCCAGCATTTT. V usage is TRBV6-5 and J usage is TRBJ1-5; D call uncertain. There are 14 residues in the CDR3. CDR1 and CDR2 from the germline V gene are MNHEY and SVGAGI. Trimming removed 6 bases at V and 7 bases at J, with 16 bases between.

The genes are TRBV2 and TRBJ1-2; the match to TRBD1 covers 10 bases. The junction had 4 bases not matched to a gene; V was cut back by 5 bases and J by 4 bases. This CDR3 region has 14 residues. CDR1 and CDR2 (germline): SNHLY, FYNNEI. For the CDR3, the DNA is TGTGCCAGCAGTCCGGGACAGGGGATCTATGGCTACACCTTC. As protein: CASSPGQGIYGYTF.

This clone was detected a few times. The chain uses TRBV18 and TRBJ1-5; TRBD1 is a possible D gene (5 bases). Germline CDR1 reads KGHSH; CDR2 reads LQKENI. The CDR3 runs to 13 residues. V lost 3 bases and J lost 11, with 14 bases in between. The CDR3 sequence: CASSPSGREAQHF. The CDR3, as DNA: TGTGCCAGCTCACCCTCAGGCAGGGAAGCCCAGCATTTT.

The rearrangement links TRBV3-1 (or the pseudogene TRBV3-2) to TRBJ1-4; 11 positions agree with TRBD1. Germline CDR1 LGHDT, CDR2 YNNKEL (reference sequence). The CDR3 contains 15 residues. V was clipped by 4 bases and J by 7 bases; unmatched bases: 5. The DNA of the CDR3 is TGTGCCAGCAGCCCGGACAGGGGGCTTACTGAAAAACTGTTTTTT. As protein: CASSPDRGLTEKLFF.

The chain couples TRBV18 to TRBJ2-7; maybe TRBD2 (6 bases). The V gene lost 3 bases and the J gene lost 2 bases, with 17 bases spanning the gap. The CDR3 covers 16 residues. Per the germline V gene, CDR1 is KGHSH and CDR2 is LQKENI. CDR3 loop: CASSPYMSSGAYEQYF. Written as DNA, the CDR3 is TGTGCCAGCTCACCTTACATGAGTTCGGGGGCCTACGAGCAGTACTTC.

The gene calls are TRBV11-2 and TRBJ2-7; D is possibly TRBD2 (5 bases). Trimming pared 1 base from V and 3 bases from J, leaving 16 bases between. Germline CDR1 is SGHAT and CDR2 is FQNNGV. CDR3 length equals 16 residues. The CDR3 nucleotides read TGTGCCAGCAGCTTAGTGCGGGTGGGAGAGTTCTACGAGCAGTACTTC. It yields the protein CASSLVRVGEFYEQYF.

The chain uses TRBV19 and TRBJ2-1, with 12 bases fitting TRBD2. V was pared by 1 base and J by 4 bases, with 8 bases of the junction left unmatched. Germline assignment: CDR1 LNHDA and CDR2 SQIVND (reference sequence). This CDR3 contains 18 residues. In DNA, the CDR3 is TGTGCCAGTAGTATAGGCCTCAGACTAGCGGGGGTATACAATGAGCAGTTCTTC. Translated: CASSIGLRLAGVYNEQFF.

In this sample, this clone turned up once. In DNA, the CDR3 is TGCGCCAGCAGCTTGGGGACAGCTTACAATGAGCAGTTCTTC. This gives the protein CASSLGTAYNEQFF. This chain connects TRBV5-1 to TRBJ2-1; a possible D gene is TRBD1 (6 bases). V was clipped by 0 bases and J by 4 bases, with 8 bases between them. The CDR3 length is 14 residues. Germline V CDR1 and CDR2: SGHRS, YFSETQ.

This chain links TRBV10-3 with TRBJ2-1, with TRBD2 matching 9 bases. The CDR3 spans 14 residues. The germline CDR1 and CDR2 sequences are ENHRY and SYGVKD. V shed 4 bases, J shed 6 bases, and the junction held 4 bases outside the gene matches. CDR3 sequence reads: CAISVAGVVNEQFF. The CDR3 bases are TGTGCCATCAGTGTAGCGGGAGTTGTCAATGAGCAGTTCTTC.

V is TRBV7-6 and J is TRBJ1-3, with D maybe TRBD1 (5 bases). CDR3 length: 16 residues. The V and J ends lost 5 bases and 0 bases respectively, with 14 bases between them. The germline gives CDR1 SGHVS, CDR2 FNYEAQ. The CDR3 sequence is CASSRGSDRSGNTIYF. CDR3 nucleotides: TGTGCCAGCAGCCGGGGGTCAGATCGCTCTGGAAACACCATATATTTT. The whole variable domain, remainder taken from reference TRBV7-6 and TRBJ1-3, is GAGVSQSPRYKVTKRGQDVALRCDPISGHVSLYWYRQALGQGPEFLTYFNYEAQQDKSGLPNDRFSAERPEGSISTLTIQRTEQRDSAMYRCASSRGSDRSGNTIYFGEGSWLTVV.

The chain is built from TRBV5-1 and TRBJ1-2; D not resolved. V was cut by 4 bases and J by 0 bases, with 10 bases left in between. Germline V CDR1 and CDR2: SGHRS, YFSETQ. The CDR3 is 14 residues long. DNA of the CDR3: TGCGCCAGCAGCCCGAAGACAACTAACTATGGCTACACCTTC. Translated, it gives CASSPKTTNYGYTF.

The CDR3 region has the DNA TGTGCCAGCAGCTCCCCCAATTCACCCCTCCACTTT. Protein product: CASSSPNSPLHF. The chain couples TRBV12-3 or TRBV12-4 to TRBJ1-6, with D uncertain. There are 12 residues in the CDR3. The ends were cut back, 6 bases at V and 7 bases at J, with 7 bases in the middle.

The V gene is TRBV27, the J gene TRBJ2-7; D is possibly TRBD2 (5 bases). The CDR3 is 13 amino acids. Germline CDR1 reads MNHEY; CDR2 reads SMNVEV (reference sequence). V lost 5 bases to trimming and J lost 7 bases, with 15 bases between them. The CDR3 DNA follows: TGTGCCAGCAGTACCGGACTGGCCCGGGAGCAGTACTTC. Protein sequence: CASSTGLAREQYF.

The gene calls are TRBV9 and TRBJ2-7; TRBD2 agrees at 9 bases. V lost 2 bases to trimming and J lost 7 bases; unmatched junction nucleotides: 10. The CDR3 loop spans 15 amino acids. The germline V gene has CDR1 SGDLS and CDR2 YYNGEE. The CDR3 DNA reads as TGTGCCAGCAGCGTGGCCGGGACTAGCCGTGAAGAGCAGTACTTC. Translating it yields CASSVAGTSREEQYF.

The chain links TRBV4-1 to TRBJ1-2; D gene ambiguous. The CDR3 is 13 amino acids. The germline V gene has CDR1 MGHRA and CDR2 YSYEKL. The V gene lost 8 bases and the J gene lost 1 base, with 11 bases spanning the gap. CDR3 sequence: CASRDSVNYGYTF. CDR3 nucleotides: TGCGCCAGCCGCGATTCGGTTAACTATGGCTACACCTTC.

This chain joins TRBV9 and TRBJ2-7; TRBD1 agrees at 10 bases. Losses at the gene ends were 3 bases for V and 6 bases for J; bases not matched to a gene: 9. The CDR3 totals 15 residues. Per the germline V gene, CDR1 is SGDLS and CDR2 is YYNGEE. CDR3: CASSDAGQGLGEQYF. The CDR3 DNA reads as TGTGCCAGCAGCGACGCGGGACAGGGGTTGGGCGAGCAGTACTTC.